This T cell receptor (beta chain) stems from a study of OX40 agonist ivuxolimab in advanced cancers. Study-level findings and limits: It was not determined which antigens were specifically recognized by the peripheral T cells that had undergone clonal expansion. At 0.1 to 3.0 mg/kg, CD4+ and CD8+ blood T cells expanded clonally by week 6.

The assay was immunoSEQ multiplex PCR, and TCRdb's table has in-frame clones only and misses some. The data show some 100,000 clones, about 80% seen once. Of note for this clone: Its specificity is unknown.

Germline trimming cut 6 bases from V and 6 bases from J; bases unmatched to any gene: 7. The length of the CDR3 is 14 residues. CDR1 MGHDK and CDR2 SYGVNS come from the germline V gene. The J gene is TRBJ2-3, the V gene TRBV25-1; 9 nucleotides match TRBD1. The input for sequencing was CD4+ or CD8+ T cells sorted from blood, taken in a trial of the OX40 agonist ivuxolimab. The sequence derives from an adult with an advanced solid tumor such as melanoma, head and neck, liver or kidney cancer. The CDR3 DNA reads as TGTGCCAGCAGCAGGACAGGGGTGCGTGATACGCAGTATTTT. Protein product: CASSRTGVRDTQYF.